The 14 T cell receptor beta chains below were found in one sample sequenced in a study of response to subunit inactivated influenza vaccine. One entry per CDR3 protein, called by TCRdb with MiXCR from the RT-PCR reads. Of about 830,000 distinct CDR3 sequences in the sample, around 18% are singletons; the top ten hold under 13%. The sequences come from PBMCs from blood, collected 4 to 6 days after vaccination. These TCRs come from a man aged 45-65 years who received an inactivated influenza vaccine.

In its sample, this clonotype was seen a few times. The chain has TRBV9 and TRBJ2-1, with TRBD2 matching 8 bases. Germline V gene sequence: CDR1 SGDLS, CDR2 YYNGEE. The CDR3 contains 15 residues. V shed 2 bases and J 8 bases; nucleotides not matched to a gene: 9. The DNA for the CDR3 is TGTGCCAGCAGCGTGAGCGGGAGACGAGAAGATGAGCAGTTCTTC. Amino acid sequence: CASSVSGRREDEQFF.

This clonotype occurred a few times. The chain is built from TRBV9 and TRBJ2-7; TRBD2 is a possible D gene (5 bases). Germline CDR1 reads SGDLS; CDR2 reads YYNGEE. Trimming stripped 0 bases from V and 2 bases from J, with 12 bases between. CDR3 length: 15 residues. Here the CDR3 DNA reads TGTGCCAGCAGCGTAGGAGTGGACTCCCCCTACGAGCAGTACTTC. Protein: CASSVGVDSPYEQYF.

The V and J genes are TRBV24-1 and TRBJ2-1; TRBD2 aligns across 8 bases. Per the germline V gene, CDR1 is KGHDR and CDR2 is SFDVKD. The CDR3 loop spans 17 amino acids. Trimming removed 1 base from V and 4 bases from J; junction bases left unmatched: 8. CDR3 DNA sequence: TGTGCCACCAGTGATTTTTCCAGCGGGAGCGGGTACAATGAGCAGTTCTTC. Translating it yields CATSDFSSGSGYNEQFF.

This clonotype appeared a few times. The J gene is TRBJ2-7, the V gene TRBV6-1; TRBD1 agrees at 10 bases. Unmatched junction bases numbered 7, after V lost 5 bases and J lost 3 bases. CDR1 MNHNS and CDR2 SASEGT come from the germline V gene. This CDR3 has 15 residues. The CDR3 is CASSTRDRGIYEQYF. In nucleotides, the CDR3 is TGTGCCAGCAGTACCCGGGACAGGGGTATCTACGAGCAGTACTTC.

There are a few counts of this clonotype. The chain links TRBV19 to TRBJ2-1; 9 bases line up with TRBD1. Germline V lookup: CDR1 LNHDA, CDR2 SQIVND (reference sequence). CDR3 length equals 17 residues. With V trimmed by 5 bases and J by 3 bases, 11 bases remained unmatched. The CDR3 DNA is TGTGCCAGTAGTGTCTACCTAACAGGGGGCGTCTACAATGAGCAGTTCTTC. It codes for CASSVYLTGGVYNEQFF.

This clonotype came up a few times. The chain combines TRBV20-1 with TRBJ2-1, with D hard to call. The CDR3 runs 14 residues. The V end lost 1 base, the J end lost 2 bases, and 9 bases lay between the germline ends. CDR1 is DFQATT, CDR2 SNEGSKA, per germline (reference sequence). CDR3 coding DNA: TGCAGTGCTAGAGGGCACAAGACCTACAATGAGCAGTTCTTC. It is translated as CSARGHKTYNEQFF.

The chain joins TRBV5-1 to TRBJ2-5, with D unclear. V was shortened by 0 bases and J by 2 bases, with 14 bases between the two germline ends. The CDR3 is 16 amino acids. Per the germline V gene, CDR1 is SGHRS and CDR2 is YFSETQ. This CDR3 is CASSLVVWPQQETQYF. The CDR3 bases are TGCGCCAGCAGCTTGGTAGTGTGGCCTCAACAAGAGACCCAGTACTTC.

The CDR3 spells CASSFDRPSEQYF. The CDR3 DNA follows: TGTGCCAGCAGCTTCGACAGGCCCTCCGAGCAGTACTTC. The V call is TRBV5-5, the J call TRBJ2-7; D perhaps matches TRBD1 (6 bases). The germline CDR1 and CDR2 sequences are SGHKS and YYEKEE (reference sequence). This CDR3 region has 13 residues. Trimming cost V 2 bases and J 6 bases, with 12 bases left between them.

There are many counts of this clonotype. The chain carries TRBV7-6 and TRBJ1-1; D not certain. Trimming took 5 bases from V and 6 from J, leaving 13 bases between them. Per germline, CDR1 SGHVS and CDR2 FNYEAQ. The length of the CDR3 is 13 residues. The CDR3 reads CASSISAGAEAFF. The CDR3 DNA sequence: TGTGCCAGCAGCATATCGGCTGGTGCTGAAGCTTTCTTT.

This chain links TRBV5-1 with TRBJ2-1; D remains unclear. Germline assignment: CDR1 SGHRS and CDR2 YFSETQ. This CDR3 is built from 15 residues. Trimming removed 0 bases at V and 5 bases at J, with 12 bases between. CDR3 sequence (DNA): TGCGCCAGCAGCTTGGAGCCCCACCGGCACAATGAGCAGTTCTTC. As protein: CASSLEPHRHNEQFF.

This clonotype was detected a few times. This chain joins TRBV4-3 and TRBJ1-2; D is uncertain. With 0 bases removed from V and 5 bases from J, the gap between germline ends came to 13 bases. The germline CDR1 and CDR2 sequences are LGHNA and YSLEER. This CDR3 region has 15 residues. The DNA for the CDR3 is TGCGCCAGCAGCCAAGAGATCACGCCTGAATATGGCTACACCTTC. It is translated as CASSQEITPEYGYTF.

V gene TRBV20-1 combines with J gene TRBJ2-7, with a tentative D call TRBD1 (5 bases). The ends were cut back, 0 bases at V and 8 bases at J, with 14 bases in the middle. This CDR3 region has 13 residues. Germline CDR1 DFQATT, CDR2 SNEGSKA (reference sequence). The CDR3, as DNA: TGCAGTGCTAGAGATCCCAGCATGGACAAGCAGTACTTC. It yields the protein CSARDPSMDKQYF.

This clonotype was observed a handful of times. The chain carries TRBV12-3 or TRBV12-4 and TRBJ1-2; a weak D match, TRBD1 (6 bases). The CDR3 is made up of 13 amino acids. V dropped 1 base and J dropped 7 bases, with 10 bases sitting between them. The CDR3 loop is CASSLDRALGYTF. The CDR3 DNA reads as TGTGCCAGCAGTTTAGACAGGGCCCTTGGCTACACCTTC.

This chain joins TRBV2 and TRBJ2-1; 7 nucleotides match TRBD1. The CDR3 length is 14 residues. Germline V lookup: CDR1 SNHLY, CDR2 FYNNEI. The junction had 5 bases not matched to a gene; V was cut back by 3 bases and J by 6 bases. The CDR3 nucleotides read TGTGCCAGCAGTGACGACAGGGTGCGCAATGAGCAGTTCTTC. This codes for CASSDDRVRNEQFF.